The T cell receptor beta chain described here comes from a study of blood T cell repertoires in COVID-19. The data were produced by immunoSEQ multiplex PCR, yet TCRdb's version contains in-frame clones alone and is incomplete. The sample yields some 200,000 clones, more than 75% seen once. The germline V gene has CDR1 SGHRS and CDR2 YFSETQ. The V segment lost 3 bases and the J segment 3 bases; nucleotides outside the gene matches: 2. The CDR3 length is 14 residues. The V gene is TRBV5-1, the J gene TRBJ1-2; TRBD1 aligns across 10 bases. The source is a man older than 75 with acute or convalescent COVID-19. Sequences were obtained from peripheral blood. The DNA for the CDR3 is TGCGCCAGCAGCTCCGGACAGGGGGACTATGGCTACACCTTC. Translating it yields CASSSGQGDYGYTF. The variable domain in full, with the rest retrieved from reference TRBV5-1 and TRBJ1-2, is KAGVTQTPRYLIKTRGQQVTLSCSPISGHRSVSWYQQTPGQGLQFLFEYFSETQRNKGNFPGRFSGRQFSNSRSEMNVSTLELGDSALYLCASSSGQGDYGYTFGSGTRLTVV.